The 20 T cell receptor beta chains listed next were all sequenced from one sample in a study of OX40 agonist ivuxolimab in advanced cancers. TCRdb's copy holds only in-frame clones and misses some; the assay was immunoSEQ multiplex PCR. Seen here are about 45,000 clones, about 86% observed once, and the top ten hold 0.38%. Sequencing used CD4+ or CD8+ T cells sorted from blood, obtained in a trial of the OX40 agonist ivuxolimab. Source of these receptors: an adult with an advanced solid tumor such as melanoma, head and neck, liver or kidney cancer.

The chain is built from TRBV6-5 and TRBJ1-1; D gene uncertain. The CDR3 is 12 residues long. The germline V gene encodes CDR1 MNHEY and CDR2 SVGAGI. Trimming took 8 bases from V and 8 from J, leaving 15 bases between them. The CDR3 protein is CASLLPEGEAFF. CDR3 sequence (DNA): TGTGCCAGCCTACTTCCGGAAGGGGAAGCTTTCTTT.

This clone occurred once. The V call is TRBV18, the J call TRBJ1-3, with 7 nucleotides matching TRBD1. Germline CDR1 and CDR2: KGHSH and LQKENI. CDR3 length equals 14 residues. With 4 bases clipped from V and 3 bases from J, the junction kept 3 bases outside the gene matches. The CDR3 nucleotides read TGTGCCAGCTCACTACAGGGGAATGGAAACACCATATATTTT. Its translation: CASSLQGNGNTIYF.

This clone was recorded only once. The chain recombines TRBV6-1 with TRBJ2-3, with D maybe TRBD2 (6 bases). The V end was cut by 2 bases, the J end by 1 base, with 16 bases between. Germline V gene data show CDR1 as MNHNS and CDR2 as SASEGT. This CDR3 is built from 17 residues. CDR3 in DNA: TGTGCCAGCAGTGAAATGCGTGGGGGGACCCGCACAGATACGCAGTATTTT. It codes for CASSEMRGGTRTDTQYF.

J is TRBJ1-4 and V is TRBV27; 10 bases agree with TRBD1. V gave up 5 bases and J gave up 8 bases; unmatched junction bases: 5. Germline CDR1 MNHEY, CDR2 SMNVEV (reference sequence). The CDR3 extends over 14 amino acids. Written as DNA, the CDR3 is TGTGCCAGCAGTCGACAGGGGGCAAAAGAAAAACTGTTTTTT. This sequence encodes CASSRQGAKEKLFF.

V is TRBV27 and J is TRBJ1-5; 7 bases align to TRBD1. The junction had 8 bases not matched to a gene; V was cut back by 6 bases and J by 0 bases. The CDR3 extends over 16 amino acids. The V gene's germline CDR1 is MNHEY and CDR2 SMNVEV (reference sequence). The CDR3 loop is CASRKQGIYSNQPQHF. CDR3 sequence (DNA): TGTGCCAGCAGAAAACAGGGGATTTATAGCAATCAGCCCCAGCATTTT.

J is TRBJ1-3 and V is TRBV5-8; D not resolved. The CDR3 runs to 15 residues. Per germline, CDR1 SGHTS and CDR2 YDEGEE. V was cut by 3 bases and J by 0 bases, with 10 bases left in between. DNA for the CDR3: TGTGCCAGCAGCTGGGCCTCCTTCTCTGGAAACACCATATATTTT. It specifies CASSWASFSGNTIYF. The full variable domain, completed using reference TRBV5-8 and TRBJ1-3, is EAGVTQSPTHLIKTRGQQATLRCSPISGHTSVYWYQQALGLGLQFLLWYDEGEERNRGNFPPRFSGRQFPNYSSELNVNALELEDSALYLCASSWASFSGNTIYFGEGSWLTVV.

The CDR3 here is CASSFPGALDGYTF. CDR3 bases: TGTGCCAGCAGCTTCCCAGGGGCTTTGGATGGCTACACCTTC. The V gene is TRBV7-2, the J gene TRBJ1-2; a possible D gene is TRBD1 (6 bases). The CDR3 runs 14 residues. CDR1 and CDR2 from the germline V gene are SGHTA and FQGNSA. Trimming pared 3 bases from V and 6 bases from J, leaving 14 bases between.

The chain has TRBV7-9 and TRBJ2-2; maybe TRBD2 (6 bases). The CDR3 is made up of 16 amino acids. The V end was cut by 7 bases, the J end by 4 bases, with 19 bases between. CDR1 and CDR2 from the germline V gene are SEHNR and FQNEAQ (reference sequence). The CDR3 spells CASTFSGGTGTGELFF. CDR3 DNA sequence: TGTGCCAGCACCTTTTCTGGAGGGACCGGCACCGGGGAGCTGTTTTTT. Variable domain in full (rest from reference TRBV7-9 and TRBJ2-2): DTGVSQNPRHKITKRGQNVTFRCDPISEHNRLYWYRQTLGQGPEFLTYFQNEAQLEKSRLLSDRFSAERPKGSFSTLEIQRTEQGDSAMYLCASTFSGGTGTGELFFGEGSRLTVL.

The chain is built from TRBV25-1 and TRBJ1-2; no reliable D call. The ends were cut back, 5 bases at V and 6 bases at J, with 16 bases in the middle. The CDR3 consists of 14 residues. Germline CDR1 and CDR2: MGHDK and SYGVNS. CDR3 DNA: TGTGCCAGCAGTACACCGGGGTCGCCTGATGGCTACACCTTC. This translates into CASSTPGSPDGYTF.

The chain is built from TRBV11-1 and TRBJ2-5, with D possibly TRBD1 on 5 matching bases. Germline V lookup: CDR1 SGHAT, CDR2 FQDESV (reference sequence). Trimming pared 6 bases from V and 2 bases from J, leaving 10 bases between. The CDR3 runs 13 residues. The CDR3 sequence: CASRLQGQETQYF. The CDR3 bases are TGTGCCAGCAGGCTTCAGGGACAAGAGACCCAGTACTTC.

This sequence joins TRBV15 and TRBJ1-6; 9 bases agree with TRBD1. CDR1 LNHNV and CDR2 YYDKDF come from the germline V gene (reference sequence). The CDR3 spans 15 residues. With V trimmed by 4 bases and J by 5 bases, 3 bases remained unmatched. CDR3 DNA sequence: TGTGCCACCAGCACACAGGGGGCGAATAATTCACCCCTCCACTTT. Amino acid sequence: CATSTQGANNSPLHF.

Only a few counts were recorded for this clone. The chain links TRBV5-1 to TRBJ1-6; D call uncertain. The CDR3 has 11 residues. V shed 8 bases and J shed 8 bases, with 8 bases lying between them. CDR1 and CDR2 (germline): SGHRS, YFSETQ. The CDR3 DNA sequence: TGCGCCAGTCGGGGAGATTCACCCCTCCACTTT. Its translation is CASRGDSPLHF.

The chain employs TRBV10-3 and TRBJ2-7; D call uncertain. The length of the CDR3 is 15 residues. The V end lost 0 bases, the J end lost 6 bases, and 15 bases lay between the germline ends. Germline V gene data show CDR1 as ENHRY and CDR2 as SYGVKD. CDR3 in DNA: TGTGCCATCAGTGAGTCAAGGGTAAGGATGGCCGAGCAGTACTTC. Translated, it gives CAISESRVRMAEQYF.

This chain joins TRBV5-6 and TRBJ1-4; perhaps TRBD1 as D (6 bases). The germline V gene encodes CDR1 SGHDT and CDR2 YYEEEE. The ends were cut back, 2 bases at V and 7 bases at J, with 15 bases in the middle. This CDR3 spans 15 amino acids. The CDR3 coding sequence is TGTGCCAGCAGCTTCAGCCAGGGGTTGGCTGAAAAACTGTTTTTT. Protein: CASSFSQGLAEKLFF.

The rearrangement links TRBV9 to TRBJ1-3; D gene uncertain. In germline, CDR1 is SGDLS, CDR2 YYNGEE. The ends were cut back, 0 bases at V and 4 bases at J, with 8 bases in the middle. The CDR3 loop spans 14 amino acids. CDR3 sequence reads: CASSVESGGNTIYF. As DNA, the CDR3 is TGTGCCAGCAGCGTAGAATCGGGAGGAAACACCATATATTTT.

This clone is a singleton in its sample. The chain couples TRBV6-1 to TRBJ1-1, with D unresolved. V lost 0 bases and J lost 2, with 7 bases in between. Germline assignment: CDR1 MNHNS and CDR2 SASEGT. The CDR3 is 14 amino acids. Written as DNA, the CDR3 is TGTGCCAGCAGTGAAGCGAGTCTAAACACTGAAGCTTTCTTT. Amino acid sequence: CASSEASLNTEAFF.

CDR3 sequence (DNA): TGTGCCTGGATCCCTAGGACCGGGGAGCTGTTTTTT. Amino acids: CAWIPRTGELFF. The V and J genes are TRBV30 and TRBJ2-2, with D hard to call. Germline CDR1 is GTSNPN and CDR2 is SVGIG (reference sequence). The CDR3 has 12 amino acids. The ends were cut back, 4 bases at V and 5 bases at J, with 8 bases in the middle.

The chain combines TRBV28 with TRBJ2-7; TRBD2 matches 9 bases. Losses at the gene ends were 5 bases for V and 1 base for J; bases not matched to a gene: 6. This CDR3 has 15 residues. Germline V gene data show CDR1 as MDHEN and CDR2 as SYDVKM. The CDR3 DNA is TGTGCCAGCAGTACGATTAGCGGGAGTTCCTACGAGCAGTACTTC. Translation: CASSTISGSSYEQYF.

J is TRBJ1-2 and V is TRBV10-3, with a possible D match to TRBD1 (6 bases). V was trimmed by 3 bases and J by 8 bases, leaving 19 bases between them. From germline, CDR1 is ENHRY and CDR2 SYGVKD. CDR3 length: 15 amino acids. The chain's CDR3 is CAISEMAGEGKGYTF. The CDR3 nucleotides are TGTGCCATCAGTGAAATGGCAGGGGAGGGGAAAGGCTACACCTTC.

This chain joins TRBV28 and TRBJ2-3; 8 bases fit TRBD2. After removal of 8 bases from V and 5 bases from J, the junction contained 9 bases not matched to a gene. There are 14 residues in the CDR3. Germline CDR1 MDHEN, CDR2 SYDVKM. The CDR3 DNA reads TGTGCCAGCGTTGGAGCGGGAGAGGTAGATACGCAGTATTTT. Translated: CASVGAGEVDTQYF.